This paragraph covers one TCR beta chain sequence. Its antigen is not identified. Stable hyperthyroidism: no ophthalmopathy progression over 18 months of follow-up. Lactation, pregnancy, other autoimmune disease or uncontrolled infection led to exclusion of patients. The data originate from a study of T cells in Graves' hyperthyroidism and ophthalmopathy. Overall study results and limits: In simple terms, a model built on 13 V-J features told ophthalmopathy apart from stable hyperthyroidism. Blood shared most expanded thyroid clonotypes above 0.001.

Trimming removed 5 bases from V and 4 bases from J, with 11 bases in between. This CDR3 contains 13 residues. CDR1 is LGHNA, CDR2 YSLEER, per germline. Using RNA transcripts as the source, TCR beta CDR3 regions were amplified. An initial round of RT-PCR targeting the TCR CDR3 relied on the HTBI primer set. TCRdb used MiXCR to reprocess the multiplex PCR reads, holding one entry per CDR3 protein. The table has hundreds of thousands of distinct CDR3 sequences, about two fifths seen once. The receptor was isolated from a man between 18 and 35 years old with Graves' hyperthyroidism. Sequenced: blood. This chain connects TRBV4-3 to TRBJ1-1, with unresolved D. In DNA, the CDR3 is TGCGCCAGCAGCTTACACAGTGGCACTGAAGCTTTCTTT. Protein sequence: CASSLHSGTEAFF.